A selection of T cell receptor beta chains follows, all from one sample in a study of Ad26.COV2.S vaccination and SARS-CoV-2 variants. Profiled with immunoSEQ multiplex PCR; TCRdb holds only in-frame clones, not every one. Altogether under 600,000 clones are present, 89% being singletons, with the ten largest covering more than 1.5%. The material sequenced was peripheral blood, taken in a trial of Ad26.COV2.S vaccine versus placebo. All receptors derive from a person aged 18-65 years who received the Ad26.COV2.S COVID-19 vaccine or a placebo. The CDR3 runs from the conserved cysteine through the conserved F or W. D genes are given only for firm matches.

CDR3: CASKVTGVYEQYF
DNA: TGTGCCAGCAAGGTTACAGGGGTCTACGAGCAGTACTTC
D: TRBD1
J: TRBJ2-7
V: TRBV12-3/TRBV12-4

CDR3: CALNRLPGELFF
DNA: TGTGCCCTAAACAGGTTACCCGGGGAGCTGTTTTTT
D: -
J: TRBJ2-2
V: TRBV30

CDR3: CASSPGLTGELFF
DNA: TGTGCCAGCAGTCCAGGACTTACCGGGGAGCTGTTTTTT
D: -
J: TRBJ2-2
V: TRBV12-3/TRBV12-4

CDR3: CASEGGVTDTQYF
DNA: TGTGCCAGCGAGGGGGGAGTCACAGATACGCAGTATTTT
D: -
J: TRBJ2-3
V: TRBV2

CDR3: CASSSLETQYF
DNA: TGTGCCAGCAGTTCCCTAGAGACCCAGTACTTC
D: -
J: TRBJ2-5
V: TRBV6-2/TRBV6-3

CDR3: CASSQGAGLTF
DNA: TGTGCCAGCAGCCAGGGTGCGGGTCTAACCTTC
D: -
J: TRBJ1-2
V: TRBV12-3/TRBV12-4

CDR3: CASSPSAGPYGYTF
DNA: TGTGCCAGCAGCCCTTCGGCAGGCCCCTATGGCTACACCTTC
D: -
J: TRBJ1-2
V: TRBV13

CDR3: CASIEIAQTEAFF
DNA: TGTGCCAGCATCGAAATAGCCCAGACTGAAGCTTTCTTT
D: -
J: TRBJ1-1
V: TRBV7-9

CDR3: CASRWQAYPSGANVLTF
DNA: TGCGCCAGCAGATGGCAGGCCTACCCCTCTGGGGCCAACGTCCTGACTTTC
D: -
J: TRBJ2-6
V: TRBV5-1

CDR3: CASSQGAANLGKLFF
DNA: TGTGCCAGCAGCCAAGGGGCAGCCAACCTTGGAAAACTGTTTTTT
D: -
J: TRBJ1-4
V: TRBV4-2

CDR3: CASSWQSSGAWAYEQYF
DNA: TGTGCCAGCAGTTGGCAATCGTCGGGCGCGTGGGCCTACGAGCAGTACTTC
D: -
J: TRBJ2-7
V: TRBV28

CDR3: CASIQDRGRNEQFF
DNA: TGTGCCAGCATACAAGACAGGGGGAGGAATGAGCAGTTCTTC
D: TRBD1
J: TRBJ2-1
V: TRBV2

CDR3: CASSLGQRGEKLFF
DNA: TGTGCCAGCAGCCTGGGACAGAGGGGGGAAAAACTGTTTTTT
D: TRBD1
J: TRBJ1-4
V: TRBV3-1/TRBV3-2

CDR3: CASSFQAGTEAFF
DNA: TGTGCCAGCAGTTTCCAGGCGGGCACTGAAGCTTTCTTT
D: -
J: TRBJ1-1
V: TRBV27

CDR3: CASRGRRLNTEAFF
DNA: TGTGCCAGCAGAGGCCGTCGTCTCAACACTGAAGCTTTCTTT
D: -
J: TRBJ1-1
V: TRBV2

CDR3: CASSQEGYEQYF
DNA: TGTGCCAGCAGCCAAGAGGGATACGAGCAGTACTTC
D: -
J: TRBJ2-7
V: TRBV3-1/TRBV3-2

CDR3: CASSYIAGEQFF
DNA: TGTGCCAGCAGTTACATAGCGGGGGAGCAGTTCTTC
D: TRBD2
J: TRBJ2-1
V: TRBV27

CDR3: CASSAGQGAMNEQFF
DNA: TGTGCCAGCAGCGCGGGACAGGGGGCAATGAATGAGCAGTTCTTC
D: TRBD1
J: TRBJ2-1
V: TRBV9

CDR3: CATRLIRYDMSGTSGNTIYF
DNA: TGTGCCACCAGACTGATAAGATATGACATGTCTGGTACCTCTGGAAACACCATATATTTT
D: -
J: TRBJ1-3
V: TRBV24-1

CDR3: CASSEAGQGHYEQFF
DNA: TGTGCCAGCAGTGAAGCGGGACAGGGGCATTATGAGCAGTTCTTC
D: TRBD1
J: TRBJ2-1
V: TRBV6-1

CDR3: CASSRKRESTDTQYF
DNA: TGCGCCAGCAGCCGGAAGCGGGAAAGCACAGATACGCAGTATTTT
D: TRBD2
J: TRBJ2-3
V: TRBV4-1

CDR3: CASSSTHDSYNEQFF
DNA: TGTGCCAGCAGCTCCACCCACGACTCCTACAATGAGCAGTTCTTC
D: -
J: TRBJ2-1
V: TRBV11-2

CDR3: CATSPRVSNYGYTF
DNA: TGTGCCACCAGCCCCCGAGTTTCTAACTATGGCTACACCTTC
D: -
J: TRBJ1-2
V: TRBV15

CDR3: CASSLTSGGADEQFF
DNA: TGTGCCAGCAGCCTGACTAGCGGGGGGGCCGATGAGCAGTTCTTC
D: TRBD2
J: TRBJ2-1
V: TRBV27

CDR3: CASSYSNLGEQFF
DNA: TGTGCCAGCAGTTACTCGAATCTAGGCGAGCAGTTCTTC
D: -
J: TRBJ2-1
V: TRBV6-5

CDR3: CASSDSRGYGYTF
DNA: TGTGCCAGCAGTGACTCGAGGGGGTATGGCTACACCTTC
D: -
J: TRBJ1-2
V: TRBV6-4

CDR3: CASSLRPRTGATNEKLFF
DNA: TGTGCCAGCAGTTTGCGCCCTCGGACTGGGGCAACTAATGAAAAACTGTTTTTT
D: -
J: TRBJ1-4
V: TRBV5-5

CDR3: CASSLAGTVSSYEQYF
DNA: TGCGCCAGCAGCTTGGCGGGGACAGTAAGCTCCTACGAGCAGTACTTC
D: TRBD1
J: TRBJ2-7
V: TRBV5-1

CDR3: CASSLGGYGYTF
DNA: TGTGCCAGCAGTCTGGGGGGCTATGGCTACACCTTC
D: -
J: TRBJ1-2
V: TRBV25-1

CDR3: CASSLVAGLPTDTQYF
DNA: TGTGCCAGCAGCTTAGTAGCGGGTCTACCCACAGATACGCAGTATTTT
D: TRBD2
J: TRBJ2-3
V: TRBV7-3

CDR3: CAWSVRFEKLFF
DNA: TGTGCCTGGAGTGTCCGCTTTGAAAAACTGTTTTTT
D: -
J: TRBJ1-4
V: TRBV30

CDR3: CASSISGGPYNEQFF
DNA: TGTGCCAGCAGCATTAGCGGGGGGCCCTACAATGAGCAGTTCTTC
D: TRBD2
J: TRBJ2-1
V: TRBV11-3

CDR3: CASSRAIPGTGELFF
DNA: TGTGCCAGCAGCCGGGCTATCCCAGGCACCGGGGAGCTGTTTTTT
D: -
J: TRBJ2-2
V: TRBV14

CDR3: CASSLEGSRGAYNEQFF
DNA: TGTGCCAGCAGCTTAGAGGGATCGCGGGGGGCCTACAATGAGCAGTTCTTC
D: TRBD2
J: TRBJ2-1
V: TRBV7-9

CDR3: CASSTGTVYEQYF
DNA: TGTGCCAGTAGCACCGGGACAGTCTACGAGCAGTACTTC
D: TRBD1
J: TRBJ2-7
V: TRBV19